This T cell receptor (beta chain) was captured by sequencing in a study of T cells after yellow fever vaccination. The germline CDR1 and CDR2 sequences are SGHTA and FQGNSA. V lost 7 bases, J lost 7 bases, and 13 bases stayed unmatched. The CDR3 covers 15 residues. They built TCR cDNA with 5'RACE template switching, a step that put in a universal primer site and UMIs. TCRdb reprocessed the 5' RACE reads with MiXCR, giving one entry per CDR3 protein. The table has roughly 330,000 distinct CDR3 sequences, around 4.1% seen once. This TCR was sampled from a man between 18 and 29 years old who received the YFV17D yellow fever vaccine. This chain connects TRBV7-2 to TRBJ2-1, with 7 bases matching TRBD1. The material was PBMCs, obtained 5 days after the yellow fever booster vaccination. The CDR3 DNA is TGTGCCAGCACCGTACGGGGACAGTCGTTTAATGAGCAGTTCTTC. This encodes CASTVRGQSFNEQFF.